Listed below are T cell receptor beta chains from one sample, sequenced in a study of patients and donors after allogeneic stem cell transplantation. TCRdb re-derived calls from the RT-PCR reads in MiXCR, one entry per CDR3 protein. The sample includes 7,000 to 9,000 distinct CDR3 sequences, 11% of them seen just once. Source material: blood, either unsorted or a sorted T cell fraction (not recorded which). These receptors all stem from a human donor who was either an allogeneic HSCT recipient or a stem cell or donor lymphocyte infusion donor (not recorded which). It is not recorded whose cells these are; they may come from a transplant donor. Both conserved end residues are part of each CDR3. Fields, in order: D gene, J gene, clone size, V gene, CDR3 DNA, CDR3 protein. The D gene is left open where the match is weak. Part of the rows lack a size; the others show once, few, many or a class for expanded clones.

TRBD1 TRBJ1-2 many TRBV5-1 TGCGCCAGCAGCCGGTCCGGGACAGACTCTGGCTACACCTTC CASSRSGTDSGYTF
- TRBJ2-3 few TRBV5-1 TGCGCCAGCAGCTTCGACACCCCTAGCACAGATACGCAGTATTTT CASSFDTPSTDTQYF
- TRBJ2-5 - TRBV12-3/TRBV12-4 TGTGCCAGCAGTTTGAATCAAGAGACCCAGTACTTC CASSLNQETQYF
TRBD2 TRBJ2-1 many TRBV7-9 TGTGCCAGCAGCCCACGCGGGGCTAGCGGGTTAAATGAGCAGTTCTTC CASSPRGASGLNEQFF
TRBD1 TRBJ2-6 few TRBV20-1 TGCAGTGCTAGACGGGACAGGGCATCCGGGGCCAACGTCCTGACTTTC CSARRDRASGANVLTF
- TRBJ1-1 few TRBV6-5 TGTGCCAGCAGTTCATCAGGGAGTGAGGCCACTGAAGCTTTCTTT CASSSSGSEATEAFF
- TRBJ1-1 many TRBV5-1 TGCGCCAGCAGCTTGGTTCCCCCCAACACGGGGGCCCACACTGAAGCTTTCTTT CASSLVPPNTGAHTEAFF
- TRBJ2-2 - TRBV12-3/TRBV12-4 TGTGCCAGCAGTTTAGAGTTAGCCACTAACACCGGGGAGCTGTTTTTT CASSLELATNTGELFF
TRBD1 TRBJ2-1 many TRBV11-1 TGTGCCAGCAGCTTAGTCACAGGGGCGGCGCGCAATGAGCAGTTCTTC CASSLVTGAARNEQFF
TRBD2 TRBJ2-5 - TRBV7-9 TGTGCCAGCAGACCTAGACAGGCGGGGGGGCAAGAGACCCAGTACTTC CASRPRQAGGQETQYF
- TRBJ2-5 few TRBV7-9 TGTGCCAGCAGCTTAGATATGGAGAACACCCAGTACTTC CASSLDMENTQYF
- TRBJ2-3 few TRBV4-2 TGTGCCAGCAGCCAAGGGACATCCGCAGATACGCAGTATTTT CASSQGTSADTQYF
TRBD2 TRBJ2-1 - TRBV10-3 TGTGCCATCAGCGACGATGGGCTAGCGGGGGGGACCTACAATGAGCAGTTCTTC CAISDDGLAGGTYNEQFF
TRBD1 TRBJ1-2 few TRBV6-5 TGTGCCAGCAGTTACTCCAGGACAGGAGTTCACTATGGCTACACCTTC CASSYSRTGVHYGYTF
- TRBJ1-5 many TRBV20-1 TGCAGTGCTAGAGATCGAACAAGAGATAGCAATCAGCCCCAGCATTTT CSARDRTRDSNQPQHF
- TRBJ1-1 - TRBV7-2 TGTGCCAGCAGCTTATTTTACGGAGAGAACACTGAAGCTTTCTTT CASSLFYGENTEAFF
- TRBJ2-2 medium-sized TRBV4-2 TGTGCCAGCAGCCAAGGATCCATTGGAACCGGGGAGCTGTTTTTT CASSQGSIGTGELFF
- TRBJ2-1 few TRBV28 TGTGCCAGCAGTTTCCCCAAAAGAGGGGGAGGGCAGTTCTTC CASSFPKRGGGQFF
- TRBJ1-2 few TRBV7-8 TGTGCCAGCAGCTTTGGAGGGGACTATGGCTACACCTTC CASSFGGDYGYTF
TRBD1 TRBJ1-1 - TRBV19 TGTGCCAGTAGTATGGCCGGGACAGGGGGCCCTGAAGCTTTCTTT CASSMAGTGGPEAFF
- TRBJ1-1 medium-sized TRBV12-3/TRBV12-4 TGTGCCAGCAGTTATCACCAGATTCCGAACACTGAAGCTTTCTTT CASSYHQIPNTEAFF
TRBD2 TRBJ2-5 many TRBV6-2/TRBV6-3 TGTGCCAGCAGCCTCGCAATCGGGGCTAGCGGAGAGACCCAGTACTTC CASSLAIGASGETQYF
- TRBJ1-1 many TRBV3-1 TGTGCCAGCAGCCAAGATGTCTCGGACCGGATGAACACTGAAGCTTTCTTT CASSQDVSDRMNTEAFF
- TRBJ2-1 many TRBV5-1 TGCGCCAGCAGCCCTGTACAGGTCACCTACAATGAGCAGTTCTTC CASSPVQVTYNEQFF
- TRBJ1-4 many TRBV15 TGTGCCACCAGAGAACCAGGGAGTGAAAAACTGTTTTTT CATREPGSEKLFF
- TRBJ1-1 few TRBV5-1 TGCGCCAGCAGCTTGGGAGGGGCCGAAATTGAAGCTTTCTTT CASSLGGAEIEAFF
- TRBJ2-3 - TRBV3-1 TGTGCCAGCAGCCAGGAACTTCGGATCGGGGGTGGCACAGATACGCAGTATTTT CASSQELRIGGGTDTQYF
- TRBJ2-3 - TRBV3-1 TGTGCCAGCAGCCGCCTAAGAGACGTGTCGCACACAGATACGCAGTATTTT CASSRLRDVSHTDTQYF
- TRBJ2-7 many TRBV4-2 TGTGCCAGCAGCCAAGATGTACCACTCCCCACGAGCTCCTACGAGCAGTACTTC CASSQDVPLPTSSYEQYF
TRBD2 TRBJ2-3 - TRBV12-3/TRBV12-4 TGTGCCAGCAATCTACAATTTAGCGGGGGGGGTGCAGATACGCAGTATTTT CASNLQFSGGGADTQYF
- TRBJ1-4 many TRBV20-1 TGCAGTGCTAGAGCGAAGGCAACTAATGAAAAACTGTTTTTT CSARAKATNEKLFF
- TRBJ2-3 - TRBV18 TGTGCCAGCTCCCCCCCCGCACCGTCAACAGATACGCAGTATTTT CASSPPAPSTDTQYF
- TRBJ2-7 few TRBV11-2 TGTGCCAGCAGTTTTTCCGGGCCAACGACGTACGAGCAGTACTTC CASSFSGPTTYEQYF
- TRBJ2-3 few TRBV2 TGTGCCAGCAATTACGCAGATACGCAGTATTTT CASNYADTQYF
TRBD1 TRBJ2-1 many TRBV6-2/TRBV6-3 TGTGCCAGCAGTTTAGAGGGGGCCGTCTACAATGAGCAGTTCTTC CASSLEGAVYNEQFF
- TRBJ1-2 few TRBV11-2 TGTGCCAGCAGCCCGTCTCCGGCGGGAGGGCCCTATGGCTACACCTTC CASSPSPAGGPYGYTF
- TRBJ1-1 - TRBV12-3/TRBV12-4 TGTGCCAGCAGTTTATTTCCAACAGAAGCTTTCTTT CASSLFPTEAFF